Detailed here is one TCR beta chain. Antigen unknown. Samples with a second dose at about 4 or about 12 weeks were pooled together. Trimming removed 2 bases from V and 7 bases from J; junction bases left unmatched: 4. CDR3 size: 15 residues. Per germline, CDR1 KGHSH and CDR2 LQKENI. The table came from immunoSEQ multiplex PCR; TCRdb's copy has only in-frame clones and leaves some out. The sample consists of some 150,000 clones, 90% of them appearing once. This entry is derived from a study of T cell responses to AZD1222 COVID-19 vaccine. Study-level findings and limits: Repertoire sampling occurred only after the peak T cell response.

This rearrangement joins TRBV18 to TRBJ1-6, with TRBD1 matching 8 bases. The sample in question was peripheral blood, obtained 28 days after the second AZD1222 dose. This receptor was identified in an adult who received the AZD1222 COVID-19 vaccine. Here the CDR3 reads CASSPGQGGNSPLHF. CDR3 in DNA: TGTGCCAGCTCACCAGGACAGGGTGGGAATTCACCCCTCCACTTT.